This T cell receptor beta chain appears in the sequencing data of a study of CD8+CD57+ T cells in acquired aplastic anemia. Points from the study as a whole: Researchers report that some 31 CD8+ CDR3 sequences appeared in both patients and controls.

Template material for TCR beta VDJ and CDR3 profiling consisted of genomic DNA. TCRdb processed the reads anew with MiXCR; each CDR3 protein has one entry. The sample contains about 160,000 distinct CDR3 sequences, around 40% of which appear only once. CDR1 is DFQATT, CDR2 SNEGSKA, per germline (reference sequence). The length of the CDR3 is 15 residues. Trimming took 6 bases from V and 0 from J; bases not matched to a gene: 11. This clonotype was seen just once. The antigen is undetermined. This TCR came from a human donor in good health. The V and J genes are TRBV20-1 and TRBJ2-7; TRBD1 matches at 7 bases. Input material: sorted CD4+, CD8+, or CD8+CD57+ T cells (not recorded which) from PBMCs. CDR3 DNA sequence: TGCAGTGCCAGCAGCACGGGACAGAGCTCCTACGAGCAGTACTTC. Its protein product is CSASSTGQSSYEQYF.